The 25 T cell receptor beta chains given below trace back to one sample, sequenced in a study of cytomegalovirus exposure and HLA in healthy donors. PCR primers comprised 60 Vbeta and 13 Jbeta primers. Some clones are missing from TCRdb's copy, which holds only in-frame ones; the method was immunoSEQ multiplex PCR. Of around 54,000 clones in the sample, approximately 77% were seen once. Sequencing used PBMCs. The receptors stem from a woman between 18 and 29 years old in good health and CMV-seronegative.

The CDR3, as DNA: TGTGCCAGCAGCGCAGATTACAATGAGCAGTTCTTC. Translation: CASSADYNEQFF. V and J are TRBV9 and TRBJ2-1; D is unresolved. Looked up from germline, CDR1 is SGDLS and CDR2 is YYNGEE. The CDR3 extends over 12 amino acids. V was clipped by 3 bases and J by 4 bases, with 5 bases between them. The full variable domain, with the rest looked up from reference TRBV9 and TRBJ2-1, is DSGVTQTPKHLITATGQRVTLRCSPRSGDLSVYWYQQSLDQGLQFLIQYYNGEERAKGNILERFSAQQFPDLHSELNLSSLELGDSALYFCASSADYNEQFFGPGTRLTVL.

The chain combines TRBV29-1 with TRBJ2-1, with 9 bases aligning to TRBD1. CDR3 length: 13 residues. Per the germline V gene, CDR1 is SQVTM and CDR2 is ANQGSEA. Unmatched junction bases numbered 9, after V lost 7 bases and J lost 8 bases. The CDR3 nucleotides read TGCAGCGCGCGGCGGACAGGGGCGGATGAGCAGTTCTTC. This sequence encodes CSARRTGADEQFF.

The rearrangement links TRBV23-1 to TRBJ2-7; no clear D. TRBV23-1 is reported as an ORF; its role is uncertain. This CDR3 spans 13 amino acids. V dropped 2 bases and J dropped 0 bases, with 5 bases sitting between them. CDR3 loop: CASSQEVSYEQYF. DNA for the CDR3: TGCGCCAGCAGTCAAGAGGTCTCCTACGAGCAGTACTTC.

This clone was detected only a few times. The gene calls are TRBV9 and TRBJ1-3, with D possibly TRBD1 on 5 matching bases. The germline V and J ends were trimmed by 4 bases and 0 bases, with 29 bases remaining between them. This CDR3 contains 21 residues. CDR1 SGDLS and CDR2 YYNGEE come from the germline V gene. In nucleotides, the CDR3 is TGTGCCAGCAGCCCCCAGGAGTTGCGACGGGGGTCCGGGAGCTCTGGAAACACCATATATTTT. Protein sequence: CASSPQELRRGSGSSGNTIYF.

The chain carries TRBV27 and TRBJ2-1; D possibly corresponds to TRBD2 (5 bases). From germline, CDR1 is MNHEY and CDR2 SMNVEV (reference sequence). Trimming stripped 6 bases from V and 11 bases from J, with 17 bases between. The CDR3 is 13 amino acids. CDR3 protein: CASSNGSRVKQFF. CDR3 sequence (DNA): TGTGCCAGCAGCAACGGGTCGCGGGTGAAGCAGTTCTTC.

The rearrangement links TRBV27 to TRBJ1-6, with D possibly being TRBD1 (6 bases). The CDR3 covers 17 residues. CDR1 MNHEY and CDR2 SMNVEV come from the germline V gene (reference sequence). V lost 4 bases, J lost 7 bases, and 20 bases lay in between. In nucleotides, the CDR3 is TGTGCCAGCAGTTCGGCACAGGGATGGACCCGAAATTCACCCCTCCACTTT. Translation: CASSSAQGWTRNSPLHF.

The gene calls are TRBV27 and TRBJ1-2; D gene uncertain. Trimming shortened V by 3 bases and J by 5 bases, and 10 bases separated the two germline ends. This CDR3 contains 13 residues. In germline, CDR1 is MNHEY, CDR2 SMNVEV (reference sequence). CDR3 bases: TGTGCCAGCAGTTTGAGGGAGTCTTATGGCTACACCTTC. Protein product: CASSLRESYGYTF.

This rearrangement joins TRBV29-1 to TRBJ1-4; 9 nucleotides agree with TRBD1. Germline V lookup: CDR1 SQVTM, CDR2 ANQGSEA. This CDR3 is built from 14 residues. Trimming at V came to 7 bases and at J to 6 bases, leaving 9 bases not matched to a gene. DNA of the CDR3: TGCAGCGGGGGGGATCGGGACAGGGATGAAAAACTGTTTTTT. Residues: CSGGDRDRDEKLFF.

The chain combines TRBV5-1 with TRBJ2-3, with 7 nucleotides matching TRBD1. The germline gives CDR1 SGHRS, CDR2 YFSETQ. V was clipped by 4 bases and J by 3 bases; unmatched bases: 11. The CDR3 runs to 16 residues. CDR3 in DNA: TGCGCCAGCAGCCCACGACAGGGACCGCTGACAGATACGCAGTATTTT. It yields the protein CASSPRQGPLTDTQYF.

The chain recombines TRBV18 with TRBJ1-1; 7 positions agree with TRBD1. After removal of 8 bases from V and 5 bases from J, the junction contained 5 bases not matched to a gene. CDR1 and CDR2 (germline): KGHSH, LQKENI. This CDR3 spans 12 amino acids. CDR3 sequence (DNA): TGTGCCAGCGCAACAGGGGTGACTGAAGCTTTCTTT. Its translation: CASATGVTEAFF.

Worth noting for this clone: At one of its ends the junction is not consistent with the germline gene, which may arise from a read error. The genes are TRBV2 and TRBJ2-4, with a weak D call TRBD1 (5 bases). The length of the CDR3 is 13 residues. The germline CDR1 and CDR2 sequences are SNHLY and FYNNEI. CDR3 in amino acids: CAGSESRVNSQYF. The CDR3 nucleotides read TGTGCCGGCAGTGAGTCCAGGGTGAACAGTCAGTACTTC.

Of note for this clone: Other DNA sequences in the same sample also yield this CDR3. The chain links TRBV18 to TRBJ2-5; 10 nucleotides line up with TRBD1. V shed 6 bases, J shed 4 bases, and the junction held 5 bases outside the gene matches. The CDR3 totals 14 residues. Germline assignment: CDR1 KGHSH and CDR2 LQKENI. CDR3 in amino acids: CASSPGQGGETQYF. Written as DNA, the CDR3 is TGTGCCAGCTCGCCCGGACAGGGGGGAGAGACCCAGTACTTC.

The chain links TRBV30 to TRBJ2-4; 8 bases are shared with TRBD2. V lost 4 bases and J lost 7; bases outside the gene matches: 15. The V gene's germline CDR1 is GTSNPN and CDR2 SVGIG (reference sequence). The CDR3 length is 16 residues. The CDR3, as DNA: TGTGCCTGGACCCCCCGGACTAGCAAGACGCCGAACATTCAGTACTTC. It translates to CAWTPRTSKTPNIQYF.

This chain connects TRBV11-2 to TRBJ1-5; no definite D call. Between the trimmed V and J ends, which lost 5 bases and 3 bases, there was a span of 8 bases. Germline V gives CDR1 SGHAT, CDR2 FQNNGV. CDR3 length: 13 residues. CDR3 sequence: CASSPQINQPQHF. CDR3 coding DNA: TGTGCCAGCAGCCCCCAAATCAATCAGCCCCAGCATTTT.

The genes are TRBV7-9 and TRBJ1-1; D may be TRBD1 (5 bases). The CDR3 contains 15 residues. CDR1 SEHNR and CDR2 FQNEAQ come from the germline V gene (reference sequence). Trimming took off 0 bases at V and 5 bases at J, with 13 bases between the two ends. The CDR3 nucleotides are TGTGCCAGCAGCTTAGCGACAGAAGGTAGGACTGAAGCTTTCTTT. Encoded protein: CASSLATEGRTEAFF.

In DNA form, the CDR3 reads TGCGCCAGCCAGGGGGTCCCAAGAGAGACCCAGTACTTC. Protein sequence: CASQGVPRETQYF. The chain couples TRBV5-1 to TRBJ2-5; 7 bases match TRBD1. The germline gives CDR1 SGHRS, CDR2 YFSETQ. V shed 7 bases and J 4 bases; nucleotides not matched to a gene: 7. The CDR3 totals 13 residues.

The chain joins TRBV29-1 to TRBJ2-3; D may be TRBD2 (6 bases). CDR3 length equals 12 residues. V was clipped by 7 bases and J by 2 bases, with 10 bases between them. Germline values: CDR1 SQVTM, CDR2 ANQGSEA. DNA for the CDR3: TGCAGCGGGGGGGAAAACACAGATACGCAGTATTTT. Residues: CSGGENTDTQYF.

The chain combines TRBV7-9 with TRBJ2-5; 7 bases fit TRBD1. The CDR3 is made up of 15 amino acids. Germline loops: CDR1 SEHNR, CDR2 FQNEAQ (reference sequence). V was pared by 4 bases and J by 4 bases, with 9 bases of the junction left unmatched. The CDR3 DNA follows: TGTGCCAGCAGCTCCGGGACAGCCCGGGCAGAGACCCAGTACTTC. This sequence encodes CASSSGTARAETQYF.

The chain uses TRBV5-6 and TRBJ2-3; 7 nucleotides align to TRBD2. Per the germline V gene, CDR1 is SGHDT and CDR2 is YYEEEE. The CDR3 length is 16 residues. Trimming cost V 4 bases and J 4 bases; bases outside gene matches: 12. The CDR3 DNA sequence: TGTGCCAGCAGCCCCCTAACGGGAGGCGTTGCAGATACGCAGTATTTT. This gives the protein CASSPLTGGVADTQYF.

Regarding this clone: At one boundary the junction diverges from the germline segment, which might be a read error. V gene TRBV28 combines with J gene TRBJ2-4; 8 bases match TRBD2. The CDR3 has 14 residues. Germline V lookup: CDR1 MDHEN, CDR2 SYDVKM. The chain's CDR3 is CASTRGLVKNSQYF. Written as DNA, the CDR3 is TGTGCCAGCACCAGGGGACTAGTCAAAAACAGTCAGTACTTC.

CDR3 bases: TGTGCCATCAGTGGGGGGCGGGGGCCCCAAGAGACCCAGTACTTC. Translated, it gives CAISGGRGPQETQYF. V usage is TRBV10-3 and J usage is TRBJ2-5; TRBD2 might be the D (7 bases). The CDR3 has 15 residues. Trimming pared 4 bases from V and 1 base from J, leaving 13 bases between. Germline lookup yields CDR1 ENHRY and CDR2 SYGVKD.

CDR3 protein: CASRPPPSGSYNEQFF. Here the CDR3 DNA reads TGTGCCAGCAGACCCCCTCCTAGCGGCTCCTACAATGAGCAGTTCTTC. V is TRBV28 and J is TRBJ2-1, with 7 positions matching TRBD2. CDR1 MDHEN and CDR2 SYDVKM come from the germline V gene. CDR3 length: 16 residues. Germline trimming cut 6 bases from V and 0 bases from J; bases unmatched to any gene: 8. Full variable domain (outside the CDR3, taken from reference TRBV28 and TRBJ2-1): DVKVTQSSRYLVKRTGEKVFLECVQDMDHENMFWYRQDPGLGLRLIYFSYDVKMKEKGDIPEGYSVSREKKERFSLILESASTNQTSMYLCASRPPPSGSYNEQFFGPGTRLTVL.

The chain links TRBV5-6 to TRBJ1-5, with D perhaps matching TRBD1 (5 bases). CDR3 length: 15 residues. The ends were cut back, 0 bases at V and 0 bases at J, with 7 bases in the middle. CDR1 SGHDT and CDR2 YYEEEE come from the germline V gene. The CDR3 nucleotides read TGTGCCAGCAGCTTGGGCAGGGATAGCAATCAGCCCCAGCATTTT. Its translation is CASSLGRDSNQPQHF.

The CDR3 spells CASSEGAGGSYNEQFF. As DNA, the CDR3 is TGTGCCAGCAGTGAAGGGGCAGGGGGCTCCTACAATGAGCAGTTCTTC. V and J are TRBV6-1 and TRBJ2-1, with 7 bases identical to TRBD1. The junction had 3 bases not matched to a gene; V was cut back by 1 base and J by 0 bases. In germline, CDR1 is MNHNS, CDR2 SASEGT. The length of the CDR3 is 16 residues.

This sequence joins TRBV11-2 and TRBJ2-2; 7 bases map to TRBD2. With V trimmed by 5 bases and J by 7 bases, 13 bases remained unmatched. CDR1 is SGHAT, CDR2 FQNNGV, per germline. CDR3 length: 16 residues. CDR3 in amino acids: CASSPTPRGRGGELFF. The CDR3 nucleotides read TGTGCCAGCAGCCCCACCCCGCGGGGGAGGGGCGGGGAGCTGTTTTTT.